The rows below give T cell receptor beta chains drawn from one sample of a study of regulatory T cells in long-lasting Graves disease. MiXCR, run by TCRdb on the multiplex PCR reads, gives a single entry per CDR3 protein. The data show approximately 360,000 distinct CDR3 sequences, with approximately 23% seen just once and roughly a quarter held by the top ten. The material sequenced was peripheral blood mononuclear cells (PBMCs), taken when the disease was refractory, from a patient treated with antithyroid drugs. These receptors came from a woman between 40 and 55 years old with Graves disease. Each CDR3 is given with its conserved first and last residue. Fields, in order: D gene, clone size, V gene, J gene, CDR3 protein, CDR3 DNA. D genes are given only for firm matches. Clone size, where shown, is once, few, many, or a class for clones that have expanded.

D: NA; size: many; V: TRBV20-1; J: TRBJ2-4; CDR3: CSARDTARSGKNIQYF; DNA: TGCAGTGCTAGAGATACAGCTAGGAGCGGGAAAAACATTCAGTACTTC
D: NA; size: many; V: TRBV20-1; J: TRBJ1-1; CDR3: CSAHGGGARTEAFF; DNA: TGCAGCGCCCACGGGGGGGGCGCGAGGACTGAAGCTTTCTTT
D: NA; size: few; V: TRBV7-9; J: TRBJ1-2; CDR3: CASSQDVSRYGYTF; DNA: TGTGCCAGCAGTCAAGATGTGAGCCGCTATGGCTACACCTTC
D: NA; size: many; V: TRBV28; J: TRBJ1-2; CDR3: CASSSKFGYGYTF; DNA: TGTGCCAGCAGTTCGAAATTTGGCTATGGCTACACCTTC
D: NA; size: NA; V: TRBV28; J: TRBJ2-1; CDR3: CASSSKPSSNEQFF; DNA: TGTGCCAGCAGTTCTAAGCCTAGCTCCAATGAGCAGTTCTTC
D: TRBD1; size: NA; V: TRBV18; J: TRBJ1-2; CDR3: CASSPSGRGDYGYTF; DNA: TGTGCCAGCTCACCATCGGGCAGGGGGGACTATGGCTACACCTTC
D: TRBD1; size: NA; V: TRBV15; J: TRBJ1-4; CDR3: CASSSDRGSEKLFF; DNA: TGTGCCTCCAGCTCGGACAGGGGGAGTGAAAAACTGTTTTTT
D: NA; size: NA; V: TRBV7-9; J: TRBJ2-1; CDR3: CASSNSNEQFF; DNA: TGTGCCAGCAGCAATAGCAATGAGCAGTTCTTC
D: TRBD1; size: many; V: TRBV29-1; J: TRBJ1-2; CDR3: CSVRGQGGGYTF; DNA: TGCAGCGTCCGGGGACAGGGAGGAGGCTACACCTTC
D: TRBD1; size: few; V: TRBV7-3; J: TRBJ2-2; CDR3: CASSWTGGYAGELFF; DNA: TGTGCCAGCAGCTGGACAGGGGGCTATGCCGGGGAGCTGTTTTTT
D: NA; size: many; V: TRBV10-3; J: TRBJ1-1; CDR3: CAISESGGEGTEAFF; DNA: TGTGCCATCAGTGAGTCGGGGGGAGAGGGTACTGAAGCTTTCTTT
D: TRBD1; size: many; V: TRBV5-6; J: TRBJ2-5; CDR3: CASSRDRGETQYF; DNA: TGTGCCAGCAGCCGGGACAGAGGAGAGACCCAGTACTTC
D: NA; size: many; V: TRBV28; J: TRBJ1-4; CDR3: CASGQPGKFF; DNA: TGTGCCAGCGGCCAACCGGGGAAGTTTTTT
D: TRBD1; size: many; V: TRBV28; J: TRBJ1-5; CDR3: CASSLRQGSASNQPQHF; DNA: TGTGCCAGCAGTTTAAGACAGGGGAGTGCAAGCAATCAGCCCCAGCATTTT
D: NA; size: many; V: TRBV13; J: TRBJ2-5; CDR3: CASTGRSIQETQYF; DNA: TGTGCCAGCACAGGTCGGAGCATACAAGAGACCCAGTACTTC
D: TRBD1; size: NA; V: TRBV10-2; J: TRBJ1-6; CDR3: CASRPTGESPLHF; DNA: TGCGCCAGCAGGCCCACAGGGGAATCACCCCTCCACTTT
D: NA; size: NA; V: TRBV3-1; J: TRBJ2-2; CDR3: CASSQGPGRDTGELFF; DNA: TGTGCCAGCAGCCAAGGACCGGGACGAGACACCGGGGAGCTGTTTTTT
D: NA; size: many; V: TRBV28; J: TRBJ2-7; CDR3: CASSPGRTSYEQYF; DNA: TGTGCCAGCAGTCCGGGACGGACGTCCTACGAGCAGTACTTC
D: NA; size: NA; V: TRBV29-1; J: TRBJ1-1; CDR3: CSVDPRLEAFF; DNA: TGCAGCGTTGACCCAAGACTTGAAGCTTTCTTT
D: NA; size: few; V: TRBV28; J: TRBJ2-2; CDR3: CASRSGRLNTGELFF; DNA: TGTGCCAGCAGGTCAGGGAGGTTGAACACCGGGGAGCTGTTTTTT
D: TRBD2; size: many; V: TRBV28; J: TRBJ2-7; CDR3: CASSPGTSGSDEQYF; DNA: TGTGCCAGCAGCCCGGGGACTAGCGGGAGTGACGAGCAGTACTTC
D: TRBD2; size: NA; V: TRBV5-6; J: TRBJ2-7; CDR3: CAGSLEWTSGSSQQYF; DNA: TGTGCCGGCAGCTTGGAATGGACTAGCGGGAGTTCTCAGCAGTACTTC
D: NA; size: many; V: TRBV2; J: TRBJ1-2; CDR3: CASSETLGYGYTF; DNA: TGTGCCAGCAGTGAAACCCTCGGATATGGCTACACCTTC
D: NA; size: many; V: TRBV2; J: TRBJ2-7; CDR3: CASSEWLAQDYEQYF; DNA: TGTGCCAGCAGTGAGTGGCTAGCGCAAGACTACGAGCAGTACTTC
D: TRBD1; size: NA; V: TRBV2; J: TRBJ2-7; CDR3: CASSEAWGQTYEQYF; DNA: TGTGCCAGCAGTGAAGCTTGGGGACAGACCTACGAGCAGTACTTC
D: NA; size: few; V: TRBV6-2/TRBV6-3; J: TRBJ1-4; CDR3: CASSEVWGIGEKLFF; DNA: TGTGCCAGCAGTGAAGTTTGGGGAATTGGGGAAAAACTGTTTTTT
D: TRBD1; size: few; V: TRBV7-2; J: TRBJ2-7; CDR3: CASSRGQESSYEQYF; DNA: TGTGCCAGCAGCCGCGGACAGGAAAGCTCCTACGAGCAGTACTTC
D: NA; size: many; V: TRBV2; J: TRBJ1-5; CDR3: CASSVPINQPQHF; DNA: TGTGCCAGCAGTGTACCGATCAATCAGCCCCAGCATTTT
D: TRBD2; size: few; V: TRBV7-2; J: TRBJ2-2; CDR3: CASISQNLAGGYTGELFF; DNA: TGTGCCAGCATCTCGCAAAACTTAGCGGGAGGCTACACCGGGGAGCTGTTTTTT
D: NA; size: many; V: TRBV27; J: TRBJ1-1; CDR3: CATAETALPNTEAFF; DNA: TGTGCCACCGCGGAAACTGCCCTGCCTAACACTGAAGCTTTCTTT
D: TRBD2; size: many; V: TRBV29-1; J: TRBJ2-5; CDR3: CSVGLAEETQYF; DNA: TGCAGCGTTGGACTAGCGGAAGAGACCCAGTACTTC
D: NA; size: many; V: TRBV27; J: TRBJ2-7; CDR3: CASSPRPSAYEQYF; DNA: TGTGCCAGCAGTCCCCGGCCTAGCGCCTACGAGCAGTACTTC
D: NA; size: NA; V: TRBV15; J: TRBJ1-5; CDR3: CATSRSLGSISNQPQHF; DNA: TGTGCCACCAGCAGAAGTCTGGGGAGCATAAGCAATCAGCCCCAGCATTTT
D: NA; size: NA; V: TRBV24-1; J: TRBJ2-2; CDR3: CATSDFGDSGGELFF; DNA: TGTGCCACCAGTGATTTTGGAGACAGCGGCGGGGAGCTGTTTTTT
D: NA; size: NA; V: TRBV12-3/TRBV12-4; J: TRBJ2-3; CDR3: CASSSAPTADTQYF; DNA: TGTGCCAGCAGTTCAGCCCCGACAGCAGATACGCAGTATTTT
D: NA; size: many; V: TRBV2; J: TRBJ1-1; CDR3: CASSEALGVTEAFF; DNA: TGTGCCAGCAGTGAAGCGCTTGGGGTAACTGAAGCTTTCTTT
D: NA; size: NA; V: TRBV6-1; J: TRBJ1-6; CDR3: CASSGRGEGSPLHF; DNA: TGTGCCAGCAGTGGTAGGGGGGAGGGTTCACCCCTCCACTTT
D: NA; size: few; V: TRBV5-1; J: TRBJ2-7; CDR3: CASRAYRDRELSYEQYF; DNA: TGCGCCAGCAGAGCTTACCGGGACCGAGAACTATCCTACGAGCAGTACTTC
D: TRBD1; size: many; V: TRBV20-1; J: TRBJ2-7; CDR3: CSARLDRELRYEQYF; DNA: TGCAGTGCTAGGCTGGACAGGGAACTCCGCTACGAGCAGTACTTC
D: TRBD2; size: few; V: TRBV7-9; J: TRBJ2-5; CDR3: CASSLSGRGETRYF; DNA: TGTGCCAGCAGCTTAAGCGGGAGAGGGGAGACCCGGTACTTC